This T cell receptor beta chain was identified in a study of blood T cell repertoires in COVID-19. Across the study: The origin of the acute and convalescent COVID-19 samples was the United States, Italy and Spain. From T cells, B-cell-depleted T cells, or PBMCs came the material, which was cDNA or gDNA.

The CDR3 spans 13 residues. Trimming shortened V by 8 bases and J by 1 base, and 11 bases separated the two germline ends. Germline V gives CDR1 SNHLY, CDR2 FYNNEI. In the authors' workflow: Reference gene primer amplification gave nucleated cell count estimates. Libraries were prepared by immunoSEQ multiplex PCR; TCRdb keeps only in-frame clonotypes and omits some of them. D and trimming come from the DNA, and the V and J calls and clone size come from that table. Among 180,000 or so clones listed, around 87% were seen once. V usage is TRBV2 and J usage is TRBJ1-1; weak D call: TRBD1 (5 bases). The sequencing input was peripheral blood. The TCR was taken from a middle-aged man with active or convalescent COVID-19. The CDR3 DNA sequence: TGTGCCAGCGGGGGGAACAAGAACACTGAAGCTTTCTTT. Translated: CASGGNKNTEAFF.